The following is a TCR beta chain sequence with its context. The source of the sample is a study of T-cell memory formation after mild COVID-19. The CDR3 consists of 16 residues. Germline assignment: CDR1 SGHTA and CDR2 FQGTGA. Trimming stripped 5 bases from V and 5 bases from J, with 22 bases between. TCR alpha and TCR beta cDNA libraries carrying sample barcodes and UMIs came from 5'RACE with constant-segment primers. TCRdb analysed the 5' RACE reads with MiXCR anew, one entry per CDR3 protein. The table includes around 300,000 distinct CDR3 sequences, more than 15% detected once. V gene TRBV7-3 combines with J gene TRBJ2-7; D may be TRBD1 or TRBD2 (7 bases each). The sequencing sample was made of PBMCs or a T cell subset sorted from them (not recorded which). The clonotype was recovered from a man in his late teens or twenties who had mild COVID-19 (a few samples of this study predate the infection). Cell type and time point are not known. The chain's CDR3 is CASSPVGGGANDEQYF. The CDR3 DNA reads as TGTGCCAGCAGCCCGGTGGGAGGGGGCGCAAACGACGAGCAGTACTTC.